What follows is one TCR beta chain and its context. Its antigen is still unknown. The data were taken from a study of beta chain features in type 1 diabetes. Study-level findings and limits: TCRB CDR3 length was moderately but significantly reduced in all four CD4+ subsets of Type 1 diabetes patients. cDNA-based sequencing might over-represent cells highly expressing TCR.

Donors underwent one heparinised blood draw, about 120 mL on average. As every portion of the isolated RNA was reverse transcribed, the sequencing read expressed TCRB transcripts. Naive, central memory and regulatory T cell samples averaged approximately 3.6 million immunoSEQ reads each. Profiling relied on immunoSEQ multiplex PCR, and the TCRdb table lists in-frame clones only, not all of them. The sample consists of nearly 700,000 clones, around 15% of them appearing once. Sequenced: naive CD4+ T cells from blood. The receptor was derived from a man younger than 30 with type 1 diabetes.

The CDR3 loop reads CASSFGSNTEAFF. CDR3 DNA: TGTGCCAGCAGCTTTGGCAGTAACACTGAAGCTTTCTTT. The V gene is TRBV7-9, the J gene TRBJ1-1; D is ambiguous. There are 13 residues in the CDR3. Trimming took off 3 bases at V and 2 bases at J, with 7 bases between the two ends. From germline, CDR1 is SEHNR and CDR2 FQNEAQ (reference sequence).